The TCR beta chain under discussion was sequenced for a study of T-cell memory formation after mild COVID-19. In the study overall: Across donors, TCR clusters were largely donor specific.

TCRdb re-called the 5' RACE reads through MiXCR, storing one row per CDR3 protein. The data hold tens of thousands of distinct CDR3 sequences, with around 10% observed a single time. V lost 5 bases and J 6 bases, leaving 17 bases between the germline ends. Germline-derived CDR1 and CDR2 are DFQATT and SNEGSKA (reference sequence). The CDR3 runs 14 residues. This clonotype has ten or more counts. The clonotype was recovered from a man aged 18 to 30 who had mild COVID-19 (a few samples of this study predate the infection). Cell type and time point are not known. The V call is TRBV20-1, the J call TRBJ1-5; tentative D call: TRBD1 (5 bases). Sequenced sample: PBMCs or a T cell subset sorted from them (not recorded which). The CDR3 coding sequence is TGCAGTGCTGGGAAGGGCAGGGCTGGTCAGCCCCAGCATTTT. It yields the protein CSAGKGRAGQPQHF.